This T cell receptor (beta chain) was recorded in a study of blood T cell repertoires in COVID-19. Study details: Donors in the United States, Italy and Spain gave samples during acute or convalescent COVID-19. Sources were T cells, B-cell-depleted T cells, or PBMCs; the material itself was cDNA or gDNA.

Authors' data handling: Amplification with reference gene primers provided the estimates of nucleated cell counts. The data were produced by immunoSEQ multiplex PCR, yet TCRdb's version contains in-frame clones alone and is incomplete. V and J calls plus clone size are reproduced from that table; the DNA served to infer D and trimming. This repertoire shows under 300,000 clones, roughly nine tenths found once; its top ten account for less than 0.95%. The germline CDR1 and CDR2 sequences are SGDLS and YYNGEE. The CDR3 extends over 16 amino acids. V shed 2 bases, J shed 5 bases, and the junction held 7 bases outside the gene matches.

The clonotype comes from a woman between 40 and 55 years old who had recovered from COVID-19. Sequencing was carried out using peripheral blood. The rearrangement uses TRBV9 and TRBJ2-5; the match to TRBD2 covers 12 bases. DNA for the CDR3: TGTGCCAGCAGCGTCGCGCTAGGGACTAGCGGGGAGACCCAGTACTTC. It translates to CASSVALGTSGETQYF.